A single sample is the source of the 23 T cell receptor beta chains below, sequenced in a study of blood T cell repertoires in COVID-19. The table came from immunoSEQ multiplex PCR; TCRdb's copy has only in-frame clones and leaves some out. The sample lists fewer than 150,000 clones, around nine tenths occurring once. What was sequenced was peripheral blood. The receptor set was obtained from a human donor in a cohort sampled during active COVID-19.

The chain carries TRBV30 and TRBJ1-2; D might be TRBD1 (6 bases). Germline loops: CDR1 GTSNPN, CDR2 SVGIG (reference sequence). V gave up 5 bases and J gave up 4 bases, with 8 bases separating them. The CDR3 runs 11 residues. The CDR3 DNA reads as TGTGCCTGGGGGGACACCTATGGCTACACCTTC. Its translation is CAWGDTYGYTF.

This chain joins TRBV5-4 and TRBJ2-5; D may be TRBD1 (6 bases). CDR3 length equals 13 residues. Germline V gene data show CDR1 as SGHNT and CDR2 as YYREEE (reference sequence). V was cut by 0 bases and J by 4 bases, with 7 bases left in between. The CDR3 nucleotides are TGTGCCAGCAGCTTGGTCAGGGGAGAGACCCAGTACTTC. This encodes CASSLVRGETQYF.

The J gene is TRBJ1-5, the V gene TRBV28, with D possibly being TRBD1 (5 bases). Per the germline V gene, CDR1 is MDHEN and CDR2 is SYDVKM. Trimming cost V 5 bases and J 0 bases, with 20 bases left between them. This CDR3 has 18 amino acids. The CDR3 here is CASSGGGVLIYSNQPQHF. The DNA for the CDR3 is TGTGCCAGCAGTGGGGGGGGAGTTCTCATTTATAGCAATCAGCCCCAGCATTTT.

The chain couples TRBV28 to TRBJ2-7; TRBD2 is a possible D gene (5 bases). V gave up 5 bases and J gave up 5 bases, with 22 bases separating them. The V gene's germline CDR1 is MDHEN and CDR2 SYDVKM. This CDR3 contains 16 residues. Written as DNA, the CDR3 is TGTGCCAGCAGTCCGCCGACTGGTGCGGGTCCGGACGAGCAGTACTTC. Its translation: CASSPPTGAGPDEQYF.

The chain couples TRBV4-1 to TRBJ2-1; D call uncertain. Trimming removed 1 base from V and 3 bases from J, with 13 bases in between. The germline V gene encodes CDR1 MGHRA and CDR2 YSYEKL. CDR3 length equals 16 residues. CDR3 DNA sequence: TGCGCCAGCAGCCAAGCCCGAGCGTCAATCTACAATGAGCAGTTCTTC. Translation gives CASSQARASIYNEQFF.

The CDR3 loop reads CASSQEVRARNEKLFF. CDR3 DNA: TGTGCCAGCAGCCAAGAAGTGAGGGCGAGAAACGAAAAACTGTTTTTT. V and J are TRBV4-2 and TRBJ1-4; unclear D gene. V was pared by 0 bases and J by 8 bases, with 16 bases between. CDR3 length equals 16 residues. Germline CDR1 LGHNA, CDR2 YNFKEQ.

CDR3 sequence reads: CAWSEGHVLNQPQHF. The CDR3 nucleotides read TGTGCCTGGAGTGAGGGACACGTACTCAATCAGCCCCAGCATTTT. This chain links TRBV30 with TRBJ1-5; the D gene is possibly TRBD1 (6 bases). The V end lost 1 base, the J end lost 3 bases, and 13 bases lay between the germline ends. Germline V gene data show CDR1 as GTSNPN and CDR2 as SVGIG (reference sequence). The CDR3 extends over 15 amino acids.

This clone was observed a few times. The chain joins TRBV4-1 to TRBJ2-1; D is perhaps TRBD1 (6 bases). V lost 4 bases to trimming and J lost 7 bases, with 17 bases between them. The germline CDR1 and CDR2 sequences are MGHRA and YSYEKL. The CDR3 loop spans 15 amino acids. The CDR3 DNA reads TGCGCCAGCAGCCCTAAGGGGGACATCTTGAATGAGCAGTTCTTC. Its translation: CASSPKGDILNEQFF.

The rearrangement links TRBV18 to TRBJ2-7, with a possible D match to TRBD1 (6 bases). Trimming left V 0 bases short and J 1 base short, with 10 bases between. Germline CDR1 KGHSH, CDR2 LQKENI. The CDR3 totals 15 residues. DNA of the CDR3: TGTGCCAGCTCACCACCTCAGACAGGATCCTACGAGCAGTACTTC. It yields the protein CASSPPQTGSYEQYF.

The V gene is TRBV7-3, the J gene TRBJ1-1; D is unclear. CDR3 length equals 21 residues. Germline V lookup: CDR1 SGHTA, CDR2 FQGTGA. Trimming stripped 0 bases from V and 1 base from J, with 27 bases between. The CDR3 coding sequence is TGTGCCAGCAGCTTAACCGGCAGGACTACATCCCCCCCTAGGAGGAACACTGAAGCTTTCTTT. It specifies CASSLTGRTTSPPRRNTEAFF.

This clone was recorded a few times. The chain links TRBV6-7 to TRBJ1-6, with D possibly being TRBD1 (5 bases). TRBV6-7 is treated as an ORF (open reading frame) with a function not yet certain. The V end lost 0 bases, the J end lost 9 bases, and 12 bases lay between the germline ends. The CDR3 totals 15 residues. In DNA form, the CDR3 reads TGTGCCAGCAGTTACTCAGGGGTGACTCGTTCACCCCTCCACTTT. Translating gives CASSYSGVTRSPLHF.

This clone appeared a single time. The rearrangement joins TRBV28 to TRBJ2-5; 8 nucleotides align to TRBD2. V lost 3 bases and J lost 1; bases outside the gene matches: 7. Germline CDR1 and CDR2: MDHEN and SYDVKM. The CDR3 runs to 16 residues. In DNA form, the CDR3 reads TGTGCCAGCAGTTTCGAGGGACGGGGGGGCCAAGAGACCCAGTACTTC. Protein: CASSFEGRGGQETQYF.

Note on this clone: Different DNA sequences within this sample yield the same CDR3. V and J are TRBV19 and TRBJ2-7, with 8 bases matching TRBD2. V was pared by 3 bases and J by 4 bases, with 8 bases of the junction left unmatched. From germline, CDR1 is LNHDA and CDR2 SQIVND (reference sequence). The CDR3 length is 15 residues. The CDR3 DNA sequence: TGTGCCAGTAGTATTCAGGCGGGAGGAAGGTACGAGCAGTACTTC. Encoded protein: CASSIQAGGRYEQYF.

The rearrangement links TRBV16 to TRBJ2-1; 15 bases are a match to TRBD2. V lost 4 bases to trimming and J lost 5 bases; unmatched junction nucleotides: 15. Germline V CDR1 and CDR2: KGHSY, FQNENV. The CDR3 has 20 amino acids. This CDR3 is CASSPLGLAGGAPRDNEQFF. The CDR3 DNA is TGTGCCAGCAGCCCCTTAGGACTAGCGGGAGGGGCTCCGAGGGACAATGAGCAGTTCTTC.

This rearrangement joins TRBV18 to TRBJ2-5, with 7 bases lining up with TRBD1. J lost 1 base, V lost 0 bases, and 5 bases had no gene match. The CDR3 is made up of 16 amino acids. CDR1 and CDR2 from the germline V gene are KGHSH and LQKENI. The chain's CDR3 is CASSPPSRGPQETQYF. The CDR3 bases are TGTGCCAGCTCACCACCATCAAGGGGGCCCCAAGAGACCCAGTACTTC.

This chain links TRBV18 with TRBJ1-4; TRBD1 matches at 9 bases. The CDR3 totals 14 residues. J was trimmed by 8 bases and V by 3 bases; bases with no gene match: 4. CDR1 and CDR2 (germline): KGHSH, LQKENI. This CDR3 reads CASSPGTGLEKLFF. The CDR3 coding sequence is TGTGCCAGCTCACCCGGGACAGGGTTAGAAAAACTGTTTTTT.

V usage is TRBV19 and J usage is TRBJ2-2; tentatively, D is TRBD1 (6 bases). There are 15 residues in the CDR3. V lost 10 bases to trimming and J lost 1 base, with 16 bases between them. The germline V gene has CDR1 LNHDA and CDR2 SQIVND (reference sequence). Here the CDR3 reads CATCPGARNTGELFF. The CDR3 DNA follows: TGTGCCACCTGTCCAGGGGCAAGGAACACCGGGGAGCTGTTTTTT.

This clone has a handful of counts. This rearrangement joins TRBV6-2 or TRBV6-3 to TRBJ1-1; 7 bases fit TRBD1. V lost 3 bases to trimming and J lost 4 bases; unmatched junction nucleotides: 5. Germline values: CDR1 MNHEY, CDR2 SVGEGT. The CDR3 has 14 residues. Written as DNA, the CDR3 is TGTGCCAGCAGTTATCGACAGGGAAGCACTGAAGCTTTCTTT. As protein: CASSYRQGSTEAFF.

The chain uses TRBV6-5 and TRBJ2-5; D is undetermined. Per germline, CDR1 MNHEY and CDR2 SVGAGI. The length of the CDR3 is 14 residues. Trimming cost V 2 bases and J 5 bases, with 12 bases left between them. CDR3 coding DNA: TGTGCCAGCAGTTACGGCGGCACCGGCGAGACCCAGTACTTC. Its translation: CASSYGGTGETQYF.

This clone appeared a single time. The J gene is TRBJ2-2, the V gene TRBV7-6, with no clear D. V was shortened by 5 bases and J by 6 bases, with 16 bases between the two germline ends. The germline gives CDR1 SGHVS, CDR2 FNYEAQ. The CDR3 is 15 amino acids. The CDR3 DNA follows: TGTGCCAGCAGCCGGTCCGACATTAAGGCCGGGGAGCTGTTTTTT. Protein sequence: CASSRSDIKAGELFF.

A single count supports this clone. The rearrangement links TRBV25-1 to TRBJ1-3; perhaps TRBD1 as D (6 bases). CDR1 is MGHDK and CDR2 is SYGVNS in the germline V gene. This CDR3 has 15 residues. V shed 2 bases and J shed 0 bases, with 8 bases lying between them. CDR3: CASSEDRNSGNTIYF. CDR3 DNA sequence: TGTGCCAGCAGTGAAGACAGGAACTCTGGAAACACCATATATTTT.

The chain carries TRBV7-2 and TRBJ2-7, with D possibly being TRBD2 (6 bases). The CDR3 length is 15 residues. Trimming took 4 bases from V and 5 from J, leaving 18 bases between them. Germline-derived CDR1 and CDR2 are SGHTA and FQGNSA. CDR3 sequence: CASSSPGLSWNEQYF. The CDR3 DNA sequence: TGTGCCAGCAGCTCCCCCGGACTATCGTGGAACGAGCAGTACTTC.

The chain has TRBV18 and TRBJ1-1; 7 bases are a match to TRBD1. The germline V gene has CDR1 KGHSH and CDR2 LQKENI. V gave up 3 bases and J gave up 3 bases; unmatched junction bases: 7. This CDR3 spans 15 amino acids. The CDR3 DNA reads as TGTGCCAGCTCACCCCATACTCAGGGGGACACTGAAGCTTTCTTT. Translating gives CASSPHTQGDTEAFF.